The 25 T cell receptor beta chains listed next were all sequenced from one sample in a study of blood T cell repertoires in COVID-19. Repertoires were generated with immunoSEQ multiplex PCR, while TCRdb's copy carries only in-frame clones and drops some. The table records about 200,000 clones, 85% of them present only once. The sequenced sample was peripheral blood. The receptors here all came from a man aged 55 to 70 with COVID-19, enrolled during active disease.

The rearrangement uses TRBV9 and TRBJ1-5, with D perhaps matching TRBD1 (5 bases). This CDR3 has 14 residues. Germline CDR1 SGDLS, CDR2 YYNGEE. Between the trimmed V and J ends, which lost 0 bases and 5 bases, there was a span of 9 bases. This CDR3 reads CASSVGGEHQPQHF. The CDR3 DNA is TGTGCCAGCAGCGTAGGGGGGGAGCATCAGCCCCAGCATTTT.

V is TRBV30 and J is TRBJ2-3, with D perhaps matching TRBD1 (6 bases). Germline lookup yields CDR1 GTSNPN and CDR2 SVGIG (reference sequence). The CDR3 sequence is 13 residues long. Trimming removed 3 bases at V and 1 base at J, with 8 bases between. The CDR3: CAWSSGGTDTQYF. Here the CDR3 DNA reads TGTGCCTGGAGCTCAGGGGGCACAGATACGCAGTATTTT.

The rearrangement joins TRBV6-5 to TRBJ2-5; perhaps TRBD1 as D (5 bases). The CDR3 has 15 residues. Germline V gives CDR1 MNHEY, CDR2 SVGAGI. Trimming stripped 7 bases from V and 5 bases from J, with 20 bases between. CDR3 in DNA: TGTGCCAGCAAATCGACAGTCATAACAAGGGAGACCCAGTACTTC. Its protein is CASKSTVITRETQYF.

The chain has TRBV6-5 and TRBJ1-1, with TRBD1 as a possible D gene (6 bases). This CDR3 region has 12 residues. Germline CDR1 MNHEY, CDR2 SVGAGI. Trimming pared 2 bases from V and 6 bases from J, leaving 7 bases between. The chain's CDR3 is CASSYGGSEAFF. CDR3 sequence (DNA): TGTGCCAGCAGTTACGGGGGCTCTGAAGCTTTCTTT.

The J gene is TRBJ2-7, the V gene TRBV3-1 (or the pseudogene TRBV3-2); 9 nucleotides agree with TRBD1. J was trimmed by 6 bases and V by 5 bases; bases with no gene match: 5. The CDR3 is 13 amino acids. Per the germline V gene, CDR1 is LGHDT and CDR2 is YNNKEL (reference sequence). The chain's CDR3 is CASSFRQGGEQYF. As DNA, the CDR3 is TGTGCCAGCAGCTTCCGACAGGGGGGCGAGCAGTACTTC.

The chain combines TRBV2 with TRBJ2-4; D uncertain. The CDR3 covers 15 residues. Deletions cut 3 bases from V and 2 bases from J, with 11 bases between. The germline CDR1 and CDR2 sequences are SNHLY and FYNNEI. CDR3 nucleotides: TGTGCCAGCAGTGATGGTCGCAGTCCCAAAAACATTCAGTACTTC. Translated: CASSDGRSPKNIQYF.

The V and J genes are TRBV11-3 and TRBJ2-7; 11 bases map to TRBD1. This CDR3 region has 16 residues. Per germline, CDR1 SGHNT and CDR2 YENEEA. The trim removed 5 bases at V and 2 bases at J, leaving 8 bases unmatched. The CDR3 bases are TGTGCCAGCAGCCCCCCTGGACAGGGGGCCACCTACGAGCAGTACTTC. Protein: CASSPPGQGATYEQYF.

The chain recombines TRBV7-8 with TRBJ2-7; TRBD1 agrees at 10 bases. Germline CDR1 SGHVS, CDR2 FQNEAQ. J lost 5 bases, V lost 1 base, and 2 bases had no gene match. The CDR3 runs 14 residues. The CDR3 DNA sequence: TGTGCCAGCAGCTTAGGGGACAGGGGTAACGAGCAGTACTTC. This encodes CASSLGDRGNEQYF.

The rearrangement uses TRBV28 and TRBJ2-1; 9 nucleotides line up with TRBD2. The CDR3 is 16 amino acids. V lost 6 bases and J lost 7; bases outside the gene matches: 13. Germline lookup yields CDR1 MDHEN and CDR2 SYDVKM. CDR3 amino acids: CASSLRPAGGGNEQFF. DNA for the CDR3: TGTGCCAGCAGCCTGAGACCAGCGGGAGGAGGGAATGAGCAGTTCTTC. Filled out from reference TRBV28 and TRBJ2-1, the complete variable domain reads DVKVTQSSRYLVKRTGEKVFLECVQDMDHENMFWYRQDPGLGLRLIYFSYDVKMKEKGDIPEGYSVSREKKERFSLILESASTNQTSMYLCASSLRPAGGGNEQFFGPGTRLTVL.

The rearrangement uses TRBV7-6 and TRBJ2-1; 9 bases align to TRBD2. The CDR3 runs 15 residues. CDR1 and CDR2 from the germline V gene are SGHVS and FNYEAQ. J was trimmed by 9 bases and V by 6 bases; bases with no gene match: 12. CDR3 nucleotides: TGTGCCAGCAGTTCTCGTTTAGCGGGAGTAGGTGAGCAGTTCTTC. This gives the protein CASSSRLAGVGEQFF.

V is TRBV5-4 and J is TRBJ2-1; possible D gene TRBD2, 6 bases. CDR3 size: 16 residues. V was pared by 0 bases and J by 2 bases, with 12 bases between. The germline gives CDR1 SGHNT, CDR2 YYREEE (reference sequence). CDR3 amino acids: CASSLGAGSTYNEQFF. CDR3 nucleotide sequence: TGTGCCAGCAGCTTGGGTGCGGGGTCGACCTACAATGAGCAGTTCTTC.

The chain links TRBV29-1 to TRBJ1-1, with unresolved D. V was clipped by 0 bases and J by 3 bases, with 11 bases between them. This CDR3 region has 14 residues. Germline assignment: CDR1 SQVTM and CDR2 ANQGSEA. The CDR3 DNA is TGCAGCGTTGAAGAAGACCCAGCGGACACTGAAGCTTTCTTT. Translating gives CSVEEDPADTEAFF.

The chain couples TRBV30 to TRBJ2-3, with 9 positions matching TRBD1. Germline V gene sequence: CDR1 GTSNPN, CDR2 SVGIG (reference sequence). The ends lost 4 bases at V and 2 bases at J; junction bases unmatched: 4. The CDR3 has 14 amino acids. CDR3 in amino acids: CAWTTGGYTDTQYF. The CDR3 DNA is TGTGCCTGGACTACAGGGGGCTACACAGATACGCAGTATTTT.

This clone has only a few counts. This sequence joins TRBV27 and TRBJ1-5, with 7 bases matching TRBD1. Germline CDR1 and CDR2: MNHEY and SMNVEV (reference sequence). The CDR3 runs to 14 residues. The ends lost 6 bases at V and 2 bases at J; junction bases unmatched: 4. The CDR3, as DNA: TGTGCCAGCAGGCTTCAGGGGGGCAATCAGCCCCAGCATTTT. It encodes CASRLQGGNQPQHF.

The CDR3 nucleotides read TGTGCCAGCAGCCAAGAGCCGGGGGGGTATGGCTACACCTTC. The encoded protein is CASSQEPGGYGYTF. The chain uses TRBV3-1 (or the pseudogene TRBV3-2) and TRBJ1-2; perhaps TRBD1 as D (5 bases). Trimming left V 0 bases short and J 5 bases short, with 10 bases between. The CDR3 runs 14 residues. Germline assignment: CDR1 LGHDT and CDR2 YNNKEL (reference sequence).

The chain links TRBV6-5 to TRBJ1-5; weak D call: TRBD1 (6 bases). The CDR3 is made up of 12 amino acids. Trimming removed 8 bases from V and 7 bases from J, with 12 bases in between. The germline V gene encodes CDR1 MNHEY and CDR2 SVGAGI. CDR3 in DNA: TGTGCCAGCGGGGGGGGCCGGCAGCCCCAGCATTTT. Its protein product is CASGGGRQPQHF.

The DNA of the CDR3 is TGTGCCAGCAGTGATAGACTAGCGGGAGGTGAGACCCAGTACTTC. Amino acids: CASSDRLAGGETQYF. This chain links TRBV3-1 (or the pseudogene TRBV3-2) with TRBJ2-5; 13 nucleotides align to TRBD2. The CDR3 runs to 15 residues. V was clipped by 6 bases and J by 5 bases; unmatched bases: 6. Germline V gene data show CDR1 as LGHDT and CDR2 as YNNKEL (reference sequence).

V gene TRBV18 combines with J gene TRBJ1-2; D is possibly TRBD1 (6 bases). The CDR3 is 14 residues long. V was clipped by 4 bases and J by 0 bases, with 9 bases between them. From germline, CDR1 is KGHSH and CDR2 LQKENI. CDR3 sequence: CASSRTAPNYGYTF. CDR3 nucleotide sequence: TGTGCCAGCTCACGGACAGCTCCTAACTATGGCTACACCTTC.

The gene calls are TRBV18 and TRBJ1-1, with D possibly being TRBD1 (6 bases). This CDR3 comprises 15 residues. Trimming removed 3 bases from V and 0 bases from J, with 11 bases in between. Germline V gives CDR1 KGHSH, CDR2 LQKENI. In DNA, the CDR3 is TGTGCCAGCTCACCCCGGACAGCTTTGAACACTGAAGCTTTCTTT. As protein: CASSPRTALNTEAFF.

V usage is TRBV20-1 and J usage is TRBJ2-1, with D hard to call. V lost 4 bases to trimming and J lost 10 bases, with 11 bases between them. Germline V gene data show CDR1 as DFQATT and CDR2 as SNEGSKA (reference sequence). CDR3 length: 11 amino acids. The CDR3 DNA is TGCAGTGCTACCAGTGAATACGAGCAGTTCTTC. Its translation: CSATSEYEQFF.

The chain couples TRBV4-1 to TRBJ1-4; TRBD1 aligns across 11 bases. The germline V gene has CDR1 MGHRA and CDR2 YSYEKL. The CDR3 loop spans 15 amino acids. V gave up 2 bases and J gave up 7 bases; unmatched junction bases: 3. The CDR3 DNA is TGCGCCAGCAGCCAATTCGGGACAGGGGGTGAAAAACTGTTTTTT. As protein: CASSQFGTGGEKLFF.

The rearrangement uses TRBV4-3 and TRBJ1-1; D gene unclear. The CDR3 is 16 residues long. V was clipped by 0 bases and J by 0 bases, with 11 bases between them. The germline gives CDR1 LGHNA, CDR2 YSLEER. For the CDR3, the DNA is TGCGCCAGCAGCCAAGATCCGGGGAACATGAACACTGAAGCTTTCTTT. Translating gives CASSQDPGNMNTEAFF.

This chain uses TRBV6-1 with TRBJ2-7; TRBD2 is a possible D gene (6 bases). The germline V gene has CDR1 MNHNS and CDR2 SASEGT. Between the trimmed V and J ends, which lost 0 bases and 3 bases, there was a span of 9 bases. CDR3 length equals 14 residues. The CDR3 DNA reads TGTGCCAGCAGTGAAGCGGTGGGACTCTACGAGCAGTACTTC. Its translation is CASSEAVGLYEQYF.

CDR3 residues: CASSLAQGSYYGYTF. CDR3 DNA: TGTGCCAGCAGCTTAGCACAGGGGTCGTACTATGGCTACACCTTC. V and J are TRBV7-8 and TRBJ1-2; 7 bases line up with TRBD1. J was trimmed by 3 bases and V by 0 bases; bases with no gene match: 4. The CDR3 loop spans 15 amino acids. Per the germline V gene, CDR1 is SGHVS and CDR2 is FQNEAQ.

This clone was counted a few times. The rearrangement links TRBV28 to TRBJ1-5; D is unresolved. The germline V and J ends were trimmed by 3 bases and 0 bases, with 12 bases remaining between them. Germline V gene lookup returns CDR1 MDHEN and CDR2 SYDVKM. CDR3 length equals 16 residues. CDR3 protein: CASSFVAGDSNQPQHF. The DNA for the CDR3 is TGTGCCAGCAGTTTTGTGGCAGGCGATAGCAATCAGCCCCAGCATTTT.